Following are 13 T cell receptor beta chains from one sample sequenced in a study of T cell responses to AZD1222 COVID-19 vaccine. The data were produced by immunoSEQ multiplex PCR, yet TCRdb's version contains in-frame clones alone and is incomplete. This table holds roughly 160,000 clones, about 90% found once. Material: peripheral blood, obtained on day 0 of MenACWY control vaccination. Receptors originate from an adult in good health.

This rearrangement joins TRBV3-1 (or the pseudogene TRBV3-2) to TRBJ2-7; 7 nucleotides line up with TRBD2. Germline CDR1 reads LGHDT; CDR2 reads YNNKEL (reference sequence). The CDR3 sequence is 14 residues long. V shed 3 bases and J 4 bases; nucleotides not matched to a gene: 6. CDR3 in DNA: TGTGCCAGCAGCCAGGCGGGAGAAAGGTACGAGCAGTACTTC. It is translated as CASSQAGERYEQYF.

This chain links TRBV30 with TRBJ2-5; D might be TRBD1 (5 bases). The CDR3 covers 12 residues. V gave up 5 bases and J gave up 2 bases, with 9 bases separating them. Germline V gene lookup returns CDR1 GTSNPN and CDR2 SVGIG (reference sequence). The CDR3 nucleotides are TGTGCCTGGGAAAGGGGTCAAGAGACCCAGTACTTC. Its translation: CAWERGQETQYF.

The V gene is TRBV10-3, the J gene TRBJ2-1; 10 bases line up with TRBD1. V lost 4 bases, J lost 8 bases, and 11 bases stayed unmatched. The CDR3 sequence is 16 residues long. Germline V gene data show CDR1 as ENHRY and CDR2 as SYGVKD. Written as DNA, the CDR3 is TGTGCCATCAGTGGTCCGAGACAGGGGGCTATCGATGAGCAGTTCTTC. Protein: CAISGPRQGAIDEQFF.

This chain joins TRBV9 and TRBJ2-1, with 8 bases lining up with TRBD2. CDR3 length: 17 amino acids. Germline CDR1 is SGDLS and CDR2 is YYNGEE. Trimming cost V 1 base and J 0 bases; bases outside gene matches: 6. The CDR3 reads CASSVIPSGSSYNEQFF. The CDR3 DNA reads as TGTGCCAGCAGCGTAATCCCCAGCGGGAGCTCCTACAATGAGCAGTTCTTC.

DNA for the CDR3: TGCGCCAGCAGCCGCAACACTAACTATGGCTACACCTTC. Translation: CASSRNTNYGYTF. V gene TRBV5-1 combines with J gene TRBJ1-2; no definite D call. The CDR3 is 13 amino acids. Trimming took 4 bases from V and 0 from J, leaving 7 bases between them. The V gene's germline CDR1 is SGHRS and CDR2 YFSETQ. Full variable domain (outside the CDR3, taken from reference TRBV5-1 and TRBJ1-2): KAGVTQTPRYLIKTRGQQVTLSCSPISGHRSVSWYQQTPGQGLQFLFEYFSETQRNKGNFPGRFSGRQFSNSRSEMNVSTLELGDSALYLCASSRNTNYGYTFGSGTRLTVV.

J is TRBJ1-1 and V is TRBV5-1; possibly TRBD1 for D (5 bases). Germline-derived CDR1 and CDR2 are SGHRS and YFSETQ. V shed 4 bases and J shed 1 base, with 8 bases lying between them. The CDR3 length is 13 residues. The CDR3 sequence: CASSPQANTEAFF. CDR3 DNA: TGCGCCAGCAGCCCACAGGCGAACACTGAAGCTTTCTTT. Full variable domain (missing parts from reference TRBV5-1 and TRBJ1-1): KAGVTQTPRYLIKTRGQQVTLSCSPISGHRSVSWYQQTPGQGLQFLFEYFSETQRNKGNFPGRFSGRQFSNSRSEMNVSTLELGDSALYLCASSPQANTEAFFGQGTRLTVV.

This clone came up a few times. The chain employs TRBV5-5 and TRBJ2-7, with D tentatively TRBD1 (5 bases). Between the trimmed V and J ends, which lost 2 bases and 0 bases, there was a span of 9 bases. The CDR3 covers 14 residues. Germline V gives CDR1 SGHKS, CDR2 YYEKEE (reference sequence). The CDR3 bases are TGTGCCAGCAGCTTACAGGTCAGCTCCTACGAGCAGTACTTC. This encodes CASSLQVSSYEQYF.

In nucleotides, the CDR3 is TGTGCCAGCAGTTTAACCCCGGACTTCGAGCAGTACTTC. Its translation: CASSLTPDFEQYF. The rearrangement uses TRBV12-3 or TRBV12-4 and TRBJ2-7, with a tentative D call TRBD2 (5 bases). This CDR3 has 13 residues. The germline V and J ends were trimmed by 2 bases and 6 bases, with 11 bases remaining between them.

This clone has more than one count but fewer than ten. The V call is TRBV19, the J call TRBJ1-1; D possibly corresponds to TRBD1 (5 bases). The CDR3 sequence is 15 residues long. CDR1 LNHDA and CDR2 SQIVND come from the germline V gene (reference sequence). The germline V and J ends were trimmed by 3 bases and 1 base, with 12 bases remaining between them. CDR3 in DNA: TGTGCCAGTAGTATTATGGGGACGGGGAACACTGAAGCTTTCTTT. This gives the protein CASSIMGTGNTEAFF.

The chain carries TRBV7-9 and TRBJ2-3; TRBD2 matches 8 bases. The CDR3 has 15 amino acids. With 3 bases clipped from V and 9 bases from J, the junction kept 11 bases outside the gene matches. CDR1 SEHNR and CDR2 FQNEAQ come from the germline V gene (reference sequence). The DNA of the CDR3 is TGTGCCAGCAGCTTTACTAGCGGCCTTTCTAGCACGCAGTATTTT. This encodes CASSFTSGLSSTQYF.

The V call is TRBV28, the J call TRBJ1-1; D is unresolved. CDR1 and CDR2 (germline): MDHEN, SYDVKM. Trimming removed 8 bases at V and 7 bases at J, with 11 bases between. This CDR3 spans 11 amino acids. The CDR3 loop reads CASGSGGEAFF. In DNA form, the CDR3 reads TGTGCCAGCGGATCGGGTGGTGAAGCTTTCTTT.

The chain combines TRBV30 with TRBJ1-5; no clear D. Looked up from germline, CDR1 is GTSNPN and CDR2 is SVGIG (reference sequence). CDR3 length: 13 residues. V was trimmed by 2 bases and J by 4 bases, leaving 9 bases between them. The CDR3 nucleotides read TGTGCCTGGAGTTCTGGGCAGAATCAGCCCCAGCATTTT. It codes for CAWSSGQNQPQHF.

This rearrangement joins TRBV5-6 to TRBJ1-2, with a possible D match to TRBD1 (5 bases). Between the trimmed V and J ends, which lost 4 bases and 7 bases, there was a span of 17 bases. The CDR3 totals 14 residues. Germline V gene data show CDR1 as SGHDT and CDR2 as YYEEEE. This chain's CDR3 is CASSPPGREGGYTF. The DNA of the CDR3 is TGTGCCAGCAGCCCTCCTGGCAGGGAGGGTGGCTACACCTTC.